Reported below is one T cell receptor (beta chain). Profiled with immunoSEQ multiplex PCR; TCRdb holds only in-frame clones, not every one. The sample contains around 190,000 clones, 83% of which appear only once. CDR1 is SNHLY and CDR2 is FYNNEI in the germline V gene. V shed 6 bases and J 3 bases; nucleotides not matched to a gene: 7. This CDR3 is 15 amino acids long. The record originates from a study of blood T cell repertoires in COVID-19. Study summary: Sites in the United States, Italy and Spain provided acute and convalescent COVID-19 samples.

The TCR originated in a woman in her sixties or seventies with COVID-19, enrolled during active disease. Sequenced sample: peripheral blood. The rearrangement joins TRBV2 to TRBJ2-1; TRBD2 agrees at 8 bases. Here the CDR3 reads CASSGLAPLYNEQFF. The CDR3, as DNA: TGTGCCAGCAGCGGACTAGCTCCTCTCTACAATGAGCAGTTCTTC.